The rows below give T cell receptor beta chains drawn from one sample of a study of blood T cell repertoires in COVID-19. Assay used: immunoSEQ multiplex PCR; TCRdb lists only in-frame clones, some missing. This sample has some 170,000 clones, with 75% to 80% found just once. Source material: peripheral blood. The receptors were sampled from a woman aged 45-65 years with active or convalescent COVID-19. Both conserved end residues are trimmed from each CDR3. Size tells how often a clone was seen (once, few, many) or the class of an expanded clone, and some rows leave it out.

v_gene: TRBV28; j_gene: TRBJ2-7; abundance: NA; CDR3aa: ASKGLRVSGEQY
v_gene: TRBV28; j_gene: TRBJ2-1; abundance: NA; CDR3aa: ASSLPGAYNEQF
v_gene: TRBV18; j_gene: TRBJ2-7; abundance: NA; CDR3aa: ASSPPQGAFPIEQY
v_gene: TRBV28; j_gene: TRBJ2-4; abundance: NA; CDR3aa: ASSLSSGTSGTLAKNIQY
v_gene: TRBV20-1; j_gene: TRBJ1-5; abundance: NA; CDR3aa: SASHPVGTGNNQPQH
v_gene: TRBV9; j_gene: TRBJ2-7; abundance: NA; CDR3aa: ASSARTSGLGEQY
v_gene: TRBV5-5; j_gene: TRBJ2-7; abundance: NA; CDR3aa: ASSFLDIRSYEQY
v_gene: TRBV28; j_gene: TRBJ2-1; abundance: NA; CDR3aa: ASSLAGTSNEQF
v_gene: TRBV16; j_gene: TRBJ2-4; abundance: NA; CDR3aa: ASSHGQSKNIQY
v_gene: TRBV7-9; j_gene: TRBJ1-1; abundance: NA; CDR3aa: ASSLARSAEAF
v_gene: TRBV6-5; j_gene: TRBJ2-3; abundance: NA; CDR3aa: AAKGDLSGDTQY
v_gene: TRBV7-6; j_gene: TRBJ1-1; abundance: NA; CDR3aa: ASSPQGTMNTEAF
v_gene: TRBV12-3/TRBV12-4; j_gene: TRBJ2-7; abundance: NA; CDR3aa: ASSSVLDHEQY
v_gene: TRBV7-3; j_gene: TRBJ2-3; abundance: NA; CDR3aa: ASSPLGEDTDTQY
v_gene: TRBV5-1; j_gene: TRBJ1-4; abundance: NA; CDR3aa: ASSLGTGEKLF
v_gene: TRBV18; j_gene: TRBJ2-1; abundance: NA; CDR3aa: ASSPGGAYNEQF
v_gene: TRBV7-9; j_gene: TRBJ2-3; abundance: NA; CDR3aa: ASNPNLDTQY
v_gene: TRBV30; j_gene: TRBJ2-2; abundance: NA; CDR3aa: AWSVHSTGELF
v_gene: TRBV30; j_gene: TRBJ2-3; abundance: NA; CDR3aa: AWREGAGQPTDTQY
v_gene: TRBV2; j_gene: TRBJ1-6; abundance: NA; CDR3aa: AGGVSNSPLH
v_gene: TRBV5-4; j_gene: TRBJ2-2; abundance: NA; CDR3aa: ASSWEGGGTGELF
v_gene: TRBV27; j_gene: TRBJ2-7; abundance: NA; CDR3aa: ASSLSGARVLYEQY
v_gene: TRBV30; j_gene: TRBJ1-1; abundance: NA; CDR3aa: AWREGMNTEAF
v_gene: TRBV3-1/TRBV3-2; j_gene: TRBJ2-5; abundance: NA; CDR3aa: ASSPRWGGTETQY
v_gene: TRBV19; j_gene: TRBJ1-4; abundance: NA; CDR3aa: ASTLDRLNEKLF
v_gene: TRBV24-1; j_gene: TRBJ2-3; abundance: NA; CDR3aa: ATAGGGSWDTQY
v_gene: TRBV15; j_gene: TRBJ1-1; abundance: NA; CDR3aa: ATSRDVGNTEAF
v_gene: TRBV15; j_gene: TRBJ1-4; abundance: NA; CDR3aa: ATSREYRGINEKLF
v_gene: TRBV29-1; j_gene: TRBJ1-2; abundance: NA; CDR3aa: SVGDRGGFVGGYT
v_gene: TRBV29-1; j_gene: TRBJ1-2; abundance: NA; CDR3aa: SVVWSWYGYT
v_gene: TRBV7-9; j_gene: TRBJ2-7; abundance: NA; CDR3aa: ASSPPRTGQTYEQY
v_gene: TRBV30; j_gene: TRBJ1-2; abundance: once; CDR3aa: AWSVPGGFRNGYT
v_gene: TRBV4-3; j_gene: TRBJ2-3; abundance: NA; CDR3aa: ASSQDRTSGNTDTQY
v_gene: TRBV28; j_gene: TRBJ1-2; abundance: NA; CDR3aa: ASSLGGSNYGYT
v_gene: TRBV18; j_gene: TRBJ1-3; abundance: NA; CDR3aa: ASSPPGRNSGNTIY
v_gene: TRBV4-3; j_gene: TRBJ2-3; abundance: NA; CDR3aa: ASSQDRLREGRTDTQY
v_gene: TRBV4-2; j_gene: TRBJ2-6; abundance: NA; CDR3aa: ASSLLSQGTGANVLT
v_gene: TRBV11-3; j_gene: TRBJ2-1; abundance: NA; CDR3aa: ASSLGPRTSGRGDEQF
v_gene: TRBV7-9; j_gene: TRBJ2-7; abundance: NA; CDR3aa: ASSPEEVSYEQY
v_gene: TRBV23-1; j_gene: TRBJ1-1; abundance: NA; CDR3aa: ASSPTGMNTEAF
v_gene: TRBV27; j_gene: TRBJ2-2; abundance: NA; CDR3aa: ASSFGGGELF
v_gene: TRBV7-2; j_gene: TRBJ1-2; abundance: NA; CDR3aa: ASSPTEWGGLYYGYT
v_gene: TRBV28; j_gene: TRBJ1-2; abundance: once; CDR3aa: ASSPQVNYGYT
v_gene: TRBV6-2/TRBV6-3; j_gene: TRBJ1-2; abundance: few; CDR3aa: ASSPFTLQGVDGYT
v_gene: TRBV4-2; j_gene: TRBJ1-6; abundance: once; CDR3aa: ASSQTRSSSPLH
v_gene: TRBV11-2; j_gene: TRBJ2-1; abundance: NA; CDR3aa: ASSLDRDYEQF